This TCR beta chain was sequenced for a study of cytomegalovirus exposure and HLA in healthy donors. The CDR3 is 15 residues long. V was pared by 4 bases and J by 4 bases, with 15 bases between. The germline V gene encodes CDR1 SGHKS and CDR2 YYEKEE (reference sequence). This clone was observed a few times. With 60 Vbeta and 13 Jbeta primers, the PCR was carried out. Using immunoSEQ multiplex PCR, the repertoire was profiled, and TCRdb retains in-frame clones only, with some absent. The data show around 210,000 clones, just under 80% seen once. The chain employs TRBV5-5 and TRBJ1-5; D is unresolved. The sample consisted of PBMCs. The TCR comes from a boy aged 5-17 years in good health and CMV-seronegative. The CDR3 here is CASSPGGRLNQPQHF. The CDR3, as DNA: TGTGCCAGCAGCCCGGGAGGACGGTTAAATCAGCCCCAGCATTTT.